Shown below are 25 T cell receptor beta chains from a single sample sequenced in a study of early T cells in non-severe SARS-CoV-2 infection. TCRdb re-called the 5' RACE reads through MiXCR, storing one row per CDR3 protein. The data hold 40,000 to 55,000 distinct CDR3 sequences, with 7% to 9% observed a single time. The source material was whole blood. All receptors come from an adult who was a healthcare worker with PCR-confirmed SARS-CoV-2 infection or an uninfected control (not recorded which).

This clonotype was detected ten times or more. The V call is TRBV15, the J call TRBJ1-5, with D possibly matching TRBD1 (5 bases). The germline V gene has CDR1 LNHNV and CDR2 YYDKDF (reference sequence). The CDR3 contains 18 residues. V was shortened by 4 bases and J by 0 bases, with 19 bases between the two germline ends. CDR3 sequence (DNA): TGTGCCACCAGCACATCAAAATTGGGACGGTATAGCAATCAGCCCCAGCATTTT. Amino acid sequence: CATSTSKLGRYSNQPQHF.

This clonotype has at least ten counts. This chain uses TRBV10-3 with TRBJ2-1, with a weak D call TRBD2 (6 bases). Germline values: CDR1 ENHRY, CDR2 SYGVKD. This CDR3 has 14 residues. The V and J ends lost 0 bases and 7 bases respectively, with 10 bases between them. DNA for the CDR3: TGTGCCATCAGTGAGTCGAGTGGGGGGAATGAGCAGTTCTTC. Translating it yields CAISESSGGNEQFF.

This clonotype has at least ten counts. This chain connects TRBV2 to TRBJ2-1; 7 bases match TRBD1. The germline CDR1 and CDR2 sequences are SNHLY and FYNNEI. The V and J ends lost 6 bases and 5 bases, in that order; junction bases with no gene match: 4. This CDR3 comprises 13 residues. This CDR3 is CASRDRNDNEQFF. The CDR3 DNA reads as TGTGCCAGCAGGGACAGGAACGACAATGAGCAGTTCTTC.

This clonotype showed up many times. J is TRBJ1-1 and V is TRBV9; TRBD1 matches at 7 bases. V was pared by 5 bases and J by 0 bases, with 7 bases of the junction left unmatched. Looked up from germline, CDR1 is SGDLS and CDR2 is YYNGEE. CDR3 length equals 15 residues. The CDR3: CASRETGAMNTEAFF. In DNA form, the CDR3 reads TGTGCCAGCAGGGAAACAGGGGCGATGAACACTGAAGCTTTCTTT.

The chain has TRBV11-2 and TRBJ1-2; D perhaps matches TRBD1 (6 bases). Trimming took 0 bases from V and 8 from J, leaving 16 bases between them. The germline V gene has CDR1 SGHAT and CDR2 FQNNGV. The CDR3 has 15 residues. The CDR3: CASSLDGRGGEGYTF. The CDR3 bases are TGTGCCAGCAGCTTAGATGGCAGGGGAGGAGAGGGCTACACCTTC.

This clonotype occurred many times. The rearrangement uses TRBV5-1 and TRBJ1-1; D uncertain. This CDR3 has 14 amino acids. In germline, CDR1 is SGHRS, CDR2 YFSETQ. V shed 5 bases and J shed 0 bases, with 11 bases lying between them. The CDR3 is CASSPQPMNTEAFF. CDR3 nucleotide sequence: TGCGCCAGCAGTCCACAACCTATGAACACTGAAGCTTTCTTT.

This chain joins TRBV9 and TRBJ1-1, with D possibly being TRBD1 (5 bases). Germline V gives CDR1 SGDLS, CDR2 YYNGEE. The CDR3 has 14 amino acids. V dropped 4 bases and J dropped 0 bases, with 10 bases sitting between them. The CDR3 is CASSPRQLNTEAFF. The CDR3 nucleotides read TGTGCCAGCAGCCCCAGACAGCTGAACACTGAAGCTTTCTTT.

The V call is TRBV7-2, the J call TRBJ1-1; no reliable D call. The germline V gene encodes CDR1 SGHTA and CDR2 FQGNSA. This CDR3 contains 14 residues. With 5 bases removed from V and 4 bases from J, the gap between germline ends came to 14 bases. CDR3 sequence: CASSGRGVPTEAFF. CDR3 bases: TGTGCCAGCAGCGGGCGGGGAGTACCCACTGAAGCTTTCTTT.

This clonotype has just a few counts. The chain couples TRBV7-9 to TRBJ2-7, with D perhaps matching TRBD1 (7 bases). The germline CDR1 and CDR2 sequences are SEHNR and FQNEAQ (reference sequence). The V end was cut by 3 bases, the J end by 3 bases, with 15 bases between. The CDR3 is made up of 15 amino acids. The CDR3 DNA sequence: TGTGCCAGCAGCTTCGGAGGGGGCGCATTCTACGAGCAGTACTTC. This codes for CASSFGGGAFYEQYF.

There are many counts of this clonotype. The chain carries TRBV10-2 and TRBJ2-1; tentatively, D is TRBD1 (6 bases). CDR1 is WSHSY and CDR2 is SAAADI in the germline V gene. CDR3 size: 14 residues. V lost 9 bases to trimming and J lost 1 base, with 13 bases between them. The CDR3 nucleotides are TGCGCCAGTACGGGACACCCGTCCTACAATGAGCAGTTCTTC. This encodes CASTGHPSYNEQFF.

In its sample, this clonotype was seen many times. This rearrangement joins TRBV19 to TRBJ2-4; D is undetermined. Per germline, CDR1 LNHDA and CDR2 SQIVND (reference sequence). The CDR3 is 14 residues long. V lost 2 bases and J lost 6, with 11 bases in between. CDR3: CASSISTYGNIQYF. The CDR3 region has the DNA TGTGCCAGTAGTATAAGTACGTACGGAAACATTCAGTACTTC.

The CDR3 coding sequence is TGCGCCAGCAGCCTCCCGGAGGGAATCGAGCAGTACTTC. It translates to CASSLPEGIEQYF. The V call is TRBV5-1, the J call TRBJ2-7; D might be TRBD2 (6 bases). This CDR3 has 13 residues. Germline CDR1 is SGHRS and CDR2 is YFSETQ. The V gene lost 4 bases and the J gene lost 6 bases, with 14 bases spanning the gap.

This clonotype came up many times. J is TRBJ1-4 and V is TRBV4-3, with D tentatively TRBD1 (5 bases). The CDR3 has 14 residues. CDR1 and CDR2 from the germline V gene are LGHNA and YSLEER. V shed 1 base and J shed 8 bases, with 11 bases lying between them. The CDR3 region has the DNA TGCGCCAGCAGCCAAGGACAGAGGGTAGAAAAACTGTTTTTT. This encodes CASSQGQRVEKLFF.

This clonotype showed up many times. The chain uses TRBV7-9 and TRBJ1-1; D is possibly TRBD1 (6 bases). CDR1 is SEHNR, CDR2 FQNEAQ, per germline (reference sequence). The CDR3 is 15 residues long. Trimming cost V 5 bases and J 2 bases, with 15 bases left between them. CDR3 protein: CASSLPTGTNTEAFF. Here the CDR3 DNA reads TGTGCCAGCAGCCTCCCGACAGGCACAAACACTGAAGCTTTCTTT.

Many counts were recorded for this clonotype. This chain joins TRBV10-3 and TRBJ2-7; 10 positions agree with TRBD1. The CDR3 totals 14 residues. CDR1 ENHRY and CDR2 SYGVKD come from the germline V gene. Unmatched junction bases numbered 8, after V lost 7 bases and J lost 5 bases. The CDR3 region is CAIKGTGDQNEQYF. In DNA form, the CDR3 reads TGTGCCATCAAGGGGACAGGGGACCAGAACGAGCAGTACTTC.

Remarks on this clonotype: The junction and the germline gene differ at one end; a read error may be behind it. The CDR3 region is CVSSQTDYGYTF. The CDR3 DNA is TGTGTCAGCAGCCAGACAGACTATGGCTACACCTTC. This chain links TRBV4-2 with TRBJ1-2; TRBD1 might be the D (5 bases). Germline V gene data show CDR1 as LGHNA and CDR2 as YNFKEQ. The CDR3 is made up of 12 amino acids.

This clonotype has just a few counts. The CDR3 region is CASSLGQGANTEAFF. The CDR3 nucleotides are TGTGCCAGCAGCCTGGGACAGGGAGCGAACACTGAAGCTTTCTTT. The chain uses TRBV12-3 or TRBV12-4 and TRBJ1-1; TRBD1 matches at 9 bases. Trimming took 6 bases from V and 1 from J; bases not matched to a gene: 6. This CDR3 comprises 15 residues.

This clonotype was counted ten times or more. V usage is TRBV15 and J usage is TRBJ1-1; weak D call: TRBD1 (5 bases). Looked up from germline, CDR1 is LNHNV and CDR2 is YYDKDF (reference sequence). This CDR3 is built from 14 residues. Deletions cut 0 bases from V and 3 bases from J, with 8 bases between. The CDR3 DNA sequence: TGTGCCACCAGCAGAGAGGGGGGGTACACTGAAGCTTTCTTT. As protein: CATSREGGYTEAFF.

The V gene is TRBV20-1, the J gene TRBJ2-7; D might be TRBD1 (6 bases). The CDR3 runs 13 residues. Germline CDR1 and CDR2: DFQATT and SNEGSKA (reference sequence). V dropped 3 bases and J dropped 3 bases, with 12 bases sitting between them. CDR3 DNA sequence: TGCAGTGCTAGGGGGGCCAGGGACTACGAGCAGTACTTC. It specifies CSARGARDYEQYF.

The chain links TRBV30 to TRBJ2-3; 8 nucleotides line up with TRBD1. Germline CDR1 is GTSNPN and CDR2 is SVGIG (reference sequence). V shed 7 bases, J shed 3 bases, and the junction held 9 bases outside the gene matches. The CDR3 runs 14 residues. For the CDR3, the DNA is TGTGCCTATATACAGGGGGTGCCGACAGATACGCAGTATTTT. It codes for CAYIQGVPTDTQYF.

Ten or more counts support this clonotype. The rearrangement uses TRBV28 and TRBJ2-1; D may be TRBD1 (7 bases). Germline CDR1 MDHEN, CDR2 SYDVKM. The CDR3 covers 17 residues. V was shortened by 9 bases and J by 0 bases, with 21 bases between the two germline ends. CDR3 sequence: CASIVGGGRSSYNEQFF. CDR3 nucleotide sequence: TGTGCCAGTATTGTCGGAGGGGGCCGAAGCTCCTACAATGAGCAGTTCTTC.

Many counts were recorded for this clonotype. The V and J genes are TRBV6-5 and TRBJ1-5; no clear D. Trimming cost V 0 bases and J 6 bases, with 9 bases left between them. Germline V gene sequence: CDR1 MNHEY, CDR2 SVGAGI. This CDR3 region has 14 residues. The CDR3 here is CASSYSMGSQPQHF. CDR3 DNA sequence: TGTGCCAGCAGTTACTCGATGGGGAGTCAGCCCCAGCATTTT.

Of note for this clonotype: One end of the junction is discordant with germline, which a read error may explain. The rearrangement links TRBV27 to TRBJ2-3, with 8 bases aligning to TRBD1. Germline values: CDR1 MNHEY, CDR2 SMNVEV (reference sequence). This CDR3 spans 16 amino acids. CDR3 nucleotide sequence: TGTGCCAGCACTTTATCAGGACAGGGACGGGCAGATACGCAGTATTTT. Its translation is CASTLSGQGRADTQYF.

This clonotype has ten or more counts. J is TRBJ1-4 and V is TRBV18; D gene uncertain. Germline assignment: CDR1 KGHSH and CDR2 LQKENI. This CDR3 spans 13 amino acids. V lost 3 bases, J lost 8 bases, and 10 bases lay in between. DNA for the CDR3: TGTGCCAGCTCACCGGGCTTGGGCGAAAAACTGTTTTTT. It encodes CASSPGLGEKLFF.

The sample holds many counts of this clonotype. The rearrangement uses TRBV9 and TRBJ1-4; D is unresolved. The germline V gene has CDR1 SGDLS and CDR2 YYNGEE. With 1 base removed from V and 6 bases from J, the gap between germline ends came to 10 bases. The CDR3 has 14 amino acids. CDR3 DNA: TGTGCCAGCAGCGTACCCCTCCGCCATGAAAAACTGTTTTTT. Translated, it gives CASSVPLRHEKLFF.